Listed below are T cell receptor beta chains from one sample, sequenced in a study of blood T cell repertoires in COVID-19. TCRdb's table, derived via immunoSEQ multiplex PCR, lists solely in-frame clones and lacks some. In the table there are approximately 140,000 clones, 70% to 90% of which are singletons. Specimen: peripheral blood. These receptors all come from a man in his sixties with active or convalescent COVID-19. Each CDR3 is given with its conserved first and last residue. A D gene is named only where the DNA matches it firmly. Clone sizes are given selectively: once, few, many, or a class where the clone is expanded.

j_gene | abundance | v_gene | d_gene | CDR3nt | CDR3aa
TRBJ1-4 | . | TRBV6-5 | TRBD1 | TGTGCCAGCGGCCGGGACAGGGGCGAAAAACTGTTTTTT | CASGRDRGEKLFF
TRBJ2-3 | . | TRBV10-3 | TRBD2 | TGTGCCATCAGTGGCCCCCGGGGCGGGAGAACAGATACGCAGTATTTT | CAISGPRGGRTDTQYF
TRBJ2-7 | once | TRBV12-3/TRBV12-4 | . | TGTGCCAGCAGTTTTGGCGGGATGTTAGAGCAGTACTTC | CASSFGGMLEQYF
TRBJ2-3 | . | TRBV5-1 | . | TGCGCCAGCAGCCCCTCCCTTGCAGATACGCAGTATTTT | CASSPSLADTQYF
TRBJ2-5 | . | TRBV6-2/TRBV6-3 | TRBD2 | TGTGCCAGCAGTTACCCTGGACTAGCGGGCCCGAGGGAGACCCAGTACTTC | CASSYPGLAGPRETQYF
TRBJ1-5 | once | TRBV6-5 | . | TGTGCCAGCAGTTACGGGAGGAATCAGCCCCAGCATTTT | CASSYGRNQPQHF
TRBJ2-5 | . | TRBV5-5 | . | TGTGCCAGCAGCTCGCTAGCTAGGACGGTCCAAGAGACCCAGTACTTC | CASSSLARTVQETQYF
TRBJ2-7 | . | TRBV19 | . | TGTGCCAGTAGTATAGGACTTAGCTCCTACGAGCAGTACTTC | CASSIGLSSYEQYF
TRBJ1-4 | . | TRBV24-1 | TRBD1 | TGTGCCACCAGTGATTTGCGGGAGGGGGCAAAACTGTTTTTT | CATSDLREGAKLFF
TRBJ1-1 | once | TRBV2 | . | TGTGCCACCCAAAGGACTTTGAACACTGAAGCTTTCTTT | CATQRTLNTEAFF
TRBJ2-7 | . | TRBV28 | . | TGTGCCAGCAGTTTCCAGGGTTTCGACGAGCAGTACTTC | CASSFQGFDEQYF
TRBJ2-7 | . | TRBV5-1 | TRBD1 | TGCGCCAGCAGCAACTGGACAGGGTTGGAGCAGTACTTC | CASSNWTGLEQYF
TRBJ1-1 | . | TRBV7-8 | TRBD1 | TGTGCCAGCAGGACAGGGGTCACTGAAGCTTTCTTT | CASRTGVTEAFF
TRBJ1-1 | . | TRBV18 | . | TGTGCCAGCTCACCACTGGGGCGGCCGTACACTGAAGCTTTCTTT | CASSPLGRPYTEAFF
TRBJ2-7 | few | TRBV27 | TRBD2 | TGTGCCAGCAGTTCGTGGGAGGGCCTCTACGAGCAGTACTTC | CASSSWEGLYEQYF
TRBJ2-7 | . | TRBV5-1 | TRBD2 | TGCGCCAGCAGCTCCTCCGGGACTAGCGGGAGGCCTCCCTACGAGCAGTACTTC | CASSSSGTSGRPPYEQYF
TRBJ1-4 | . | TRBV10-3 | TRBD1 | TGTGCCATCAAGGCAGGGGGAACTAATGAAAAACTGTTTTTT | CAIKAGGTNEKLFF
TRBJ1-1 | . | TRBV18 | TRBD1 | TGTGCCAGCTCACCGGGACAGACTAACACTGAAGCTTTCTTT | CASSPGQTNTEAFF
TRBJ2-4 | . | TRBV7-6 | . | TGTGCCAGCAGCCCCCCCCACAGCACGAAATCCTTCCTAGCCAAAAACATTCAGTACTTC | CASSPPHSTKSFLAKNIQYF
TRBJ2-1 | . | TRBV7-9 | . | TGTGCCAGCAGCTTAGTCCAGCGGAGGTTGGATGAGCAGTTCTTC | CASSLVQRRLDEQFF
TRBJ2-1 | few | TRBV7-9 | . | TGTGCCAGCAGCTTAGTCCTAGCCCCGTACAATGAGCAGTTCTTC | CASSLVLAPYNEQFF
TRBJ2-7 | once | TRBV5-1 | . | TGCGCCAGCAGCCCCGGGAGTATCAACGAGCAGTACTTC | CASSPGSINEQYF
TRBJ1-1 | . | TRBV5-4 | TRBD1 | TGTGCCAGCAGTACGGGACAGGGCACTGAAGCTTTCTTT | CASSTGQGTEAFF
TRBJ2-3 | . | TRBV24-1 | TRBD1 | TGTGCCACCAGTGACCCAACCGGGACAGGGATTATCCCTTCCCCTGATACGCAGTATTTT | CATSDPTGTGIIPSPDTQYF
TRBJ1-4 | . | TRBV5-1 | . | TGCGCCAGCAGCCGCGGTGCAACTAATGAAAAACTGTTTTTT | CASSRGATNEKLFF
TRBJ2-5 | . | TRBV28 | TRBD2 | TGTGCCAGCAGTCCTCTAGCGGGAGGGGAGACCCAGTACTTC | CASSPLAGGETQYF